The 17 T cell receptor beta chains below were found in one sample sequenced in a study of T cell responses to AZD1222 COVID-19 vaccine. Repertoires were generated with immunoSEQ multiplex PCR, while TCRdb's copy carries only in-frame clones and drops some. The sample consists of more than 140,000 clones, around 88% of them appearing once. The sample here was peripheral blood, taken on day 0 of AZD1222 vaccination. The receptor source for this set is an adult in good health.

The V gene is TRBV12-2, the J gene TRBJ1-2; the table's D gene call, TRBD1, was not cross checked with the DNA. TRBV12-2 is designated a pseudogene. The CDR3 is made up of 14 amino acids. The DNA of the CDR3 is TGTGCAAGTCGCTTAGGGGGACAGAAATATGGCTACACCTTC. This gives the protein CASRLGGQKYGYTF.

This chain uses TRBV6-5 with TRBJ2-7; D unclear. Trimming shortened V by 0 bases and J by 2 bases, and 14 bases separated the two germline ends. This CDR3 is 16 amino acids long. CDR1 is MNHEY and CDR2 is SVGAGI in the germline V gene. CDR3 protein: CASSYSTPDKAYEQYF. In nucleotides, the CDR3 is TGTGCCAGCAGTTACTCTACACCTGATAAAGCCTACGAGCAGTACTTC.

This sequence joins TRBV19 and TRBJ1-5; 8 positions match TRBD1. Looked up from germline, CDR1 is LNHDA and CDR2 is SQIVND (reference sequence). The CDR3 is 15 amino acids. Trimming cost V 4 bases and J 3 bases; bases outside gene matches: 5. This CDR3 reads CASSTTGGHNQPQHF. CDR3 DNA: TGTGCCAGTAGTACCACAGGGGGACACAATCAGCCCCAGCATTTT. Full variable domain (rest looked up from reference TRBV19 and TRBJ1-5): DGGITQSPKYLFRKEGQNVTLSCEQNLNHDAMYWYRQDPGQGLRLIYYSQIVNDFQKGDIAEGYSVSREKKESFPLTVTSAQKNPTAFYLCASSTTGGHNQPQHFGDGTRLSIL.

V gene TRBV7-2 combines with J gene TRBJ1-4; unclear D gene. Germline CDR1 and CDR2: SGHTA and FQGNSA. This CDR3 region has 16 residues. V lost 1 base and J lost 5, with 14 bases in between. Here the CDR3 DNA reads TGTGCCAGCAGCTTAGGGGTGGGAGGGCAAAATGAAAAACTGTTTTTT. Amino acid sequence: CASSLGVGGQNEKLFF.

The V gene is TRBV12-5, the J gene TRBJ1-3; 7 nucleotides agree with TRBD1. The V gene's germline CDR1 is LGHNT and CDR2 FRNRAP. V dropped 2 bases and J dropped 8; count of bases not matched to a gene: 9. This CDR3 contains 15 residues. CDR3 residues: CASGLPKDRLDTIYF. The CDR3 DNA reads TGTGCTAGTGGTTTGCCAAAGGACAGGCTAGACACCATATATTTT.

The genes are TRBV11-2 and TRBJ2-2, with D tentatively TRBD2 (6 bases). Between the trimmed V and J ends, which lost 6 bases and 6 bases, there was a span of 11 bases. From germline, CDR1 is SGHAT and CDR2 FQNNGV. The CDR3 length is 13 residues. CDR3 DNA: TGTGCCAGCAGTCTATCGGGGGCCGGGGAGCTGTTTTTT. This gives the protein CASSLSGAGELFF.

The rearrangement joins TRBV18 to TRBJ2-2, with TRBD1 as a possible D gene (5 bases). Deletions cut 3 bases from V and 4 bases from J, with 15 bases between. Germline values: CDR1 KGHSH, CDR2 LQKENI. This CDR3 has 16 residues. This CDR3 reads CASSPQGVFGTGELFF. CDR3 bases: TGTGCCAGCTCACCCCAGGGCGTCTTCGGCACCGGGGAGCTGTTTTTT.

This chain uses TRBV19 with TRBJ1-5; unclear D gene. CDR1 is LNHDA, CDR2 SQIVND, per germline (reference sequence). CDR3 length: 17 residues. Trimming pared 5 bases from V and 3 bases from J, leaving 20 bases between. CDR3 amino acids: CASSLPLRGGTNQPQHF. Here the CDR3 DNA reads TGTGCCAGTAGTTTGCCCCTTCGGGGAGGTACCAATCAGCCCCAGCATTTT.

The chain employs TRBV7-2 and TRBJ2-3; D is possibly TRBD1 or TRBD2 (6 bases each). Germline CDR1 SGHTA, CDR2 FQGNSA. This CDR3 is 13 amino acids long. V lost 1 base, J lost 12 bases, and 14 bases lay in between. In DNA, the CDR3 is TGTGCCAGCAGCTTAGGGCGAGAGGGGGGACAGTATTTT. It is translated as CASSLGREGGQYF.

This chain joins TRBV6-4 and TRBJ2-1; perhaps TRBD1 as D (6 bases). V was shortened by 5 bases and J by 12 bases, with 17 bases between the two germline ends. Germline V gives CDR1 MRHNA, CDR2 SNTAGT. The CDR3 has 13 amino acids. CDR3 coding DNA: TGTGCCAGCAGTACCGGCAGGGGCAGCACGCAGTTCTTC. Amino acids: CASSTGRGSTQFF.

This chain links TRBV28 with TRBJ2-7; a weak D match, TRBD1 (6 bases). The CDR3 has 12 residues. Deletions cut 7 bases from V and 0 bases from J, with 7 bases between. Germline V gene sequence: CDR1 MDHEN, CDR2 SYDVKM. The CDR3 region is CASTGDSYEQYF. The CDR3 DNA is TGTGCCAGCACAGGGGACTCCTACGAGCAGTACTTC.

Only one count was recorded for this clone. The CDR3 region is CASSERGGYGYTF. CDR3 DNA sequence: TGTGCCAGCAGCGAGCGCGGGGGGTATGGCTACACCTTC. The chain couples TRBV4-2 to TRBJ1-2, with D possibly matching TRBD1 (5 bases). The CDR3 length is 13 residues. Trimming took 5 bases from V and 5 from J, leaving 12 bases between them. CDR1 LGHNA and CDR2 YNFKEQ come from the germline V gene.

The chain links TRBV19 to TRBJ2-3, with 8 bases that match TRBD2. Germline assignment: CDR1 LNHDA and CDR2 SQIVND (reference sequence). V shed 3 bases, J shed 0 bases, and the junction held 2 bases outside the gene matches. The CDR3 is 15 amino acids. The CDR3 region is CASSISGISTDTQYF. The CDR3 bases are TGTGCCAGTAGTATTAGCGGGATAAGCACAGATACGCAGTATTTT.

This clone was seen once. The chain has TRBV29-1 and TRBJ1-2, with 7 bases fitting TRBD1. J lost 8 bases, V lost 1 base, and 7 bases had no gene match. This CDR3 contains 13 residues. Germline lookup yields CDR1 SQVTM and CDR2 ANQGSEA. The CDR3 region is CSVEGQGVEGYTF. CDR3 nucleotide sequence: TGCAGCGTTGAAGGCCAGGGGGTGGAGGGCTACACCTTC. The variable domain in full, with the rest retrieved from reference TRBV29-1 and TRBJ1-2, is SAVISQKPSRDICQRGTSLTIQCQVDSQVTMMFWYRQQPGQSLTLIATANQGSEATYESGFVIDKFPISRPNLTFSTLTVSNMSPEDSSIYLCSVEGQGVEGYTFGSGTRLTVV.

CDR3: CASSVGGTMNTEAFF. CDR3 in DNA: TGTGCCAGCAGCGTAGGGGGGACCATGAACACTGAAGCTTTCTTT. This chain uses TRBV9 with TRBJ1-1; possibly TRBD1 for D (5 bases). CDR3 length equals 15 residues. V lost 0 bases, J lost 0 bases, and 9 bases lay in between. The germline V gene has CDR1 SGDLS and CDR2 YYNGEE. The full variable domain, rest sourced from reference TRBV9 and TRBJ1-1, is DSGVTQTPKHLITATGQRVTLRCSPRSGDLSVYWYQQSLDQGLQFLIQYYNGEERAKGNILERFSAQQFPDLHSELNLSSLELGDSALYFCASSVGGTMNTEAFFGQGTRLTVV.

This chain uses TRBV7-8 with TRBJ1-1; a weak D match, TRBD1 (5 bases). V was pared by 1 base and J by 8 bases, with 14 bases between. CDR1 is SGHVS, CDR2 FQNEAQ, per germline. The CDR3 covers 14 residues. The CDR3 here is CASSLGGGTREAFF. The CDR3 nucleotides read TGTGCCAGCAGCTTAGGTGGAGGGACCAGAGAAGCTTTCTTT. Together with reference TRBV7-8 and TRBJ1-1, the CDR3 gives the full variable domain: GAGVSQSPRYKVAKRGQDVALRCDPISGHVSLFWYQQALGQGPEFLTYFQNEAQLDKSGLPSDRFFAERPEGSVSTLKIQRTQQEDSAVYLCASSLGGGTREAFFGQGTRLTVV.

This sequence joins TRBV11-3 and TRBJ1-2; 8 nucleotides match TRBD1. This CDR3 is 18 amino acids long. V was pared by 11 bases and J by 0 bases, with 20 bases of the junction left unmatched. Looked up from germline, CDR1 is SGHNT and CDR2 is YENEEA. The CDR3 is CAGYPFGRGRGANYGYTF. The CDR3 DNA is TGTGCCGGCTACCCCTTCGGCAGGGGGCGAGGAGCTAACTATGGCTACACCTTC. Together with reference TRBV11-3 and TRBJ1-2, the CDR3 gives the full variable domain: EAGVVQSPRYKIIEKKQPVAFWCNPISGHNTLYWYLQNLGQGPELLIRYENEEAVDDSQLPKDRFSAERLKGVDSTLKIQPAELGDSAVYLCAGYPFGRGRGANYGYTFGSGTRLTVV.